The 2 T cell receptor beta chains reported below all come from one sample, sequenced in a study of early T cells in non-severe SARS-CoV-2 infection. MiXCR, run by TCRdb on the 5' RACE reads, gives a single entry per CDR3 protein. This table holds some 57,000 distinct CDR3 sequences, 8% to 13% found once. The sequenced sample consisted of whole blood. The receptor set was obtained from an adult who was a healthcare worker with PCR-confirmed SARS-CoV-2 infection or an uninfected control (not recorded which).

This clonotype has just a few counts. The chain has TRBV7-8 and TRBJ2-1; D is unclear. The CDR3 contains 14 residues. Per germline, CDR1 SGHVS and CDR2 FQNEAQ. Trimming cost V 5 bases and J 2 bases, with 10 bases left between them. The CDR3 nucleotides are TGTGCCAGCAGCCCCTTCCGCCCCTACAATGAGCAGTTCTTC. It yields the protein CASSPFRPYNEQFF.

This chain uses TRBV11-1 with TRBJ2-2; the match to TRBD1 covers 7 bases. V was clipped by 4 bases and J by 7 bases; unmatched bases: 9. Per the germline V gene, CDR1 is SGHAT and CDR2 is FQDESV (reference sequence). The CDR3 loop spans 15 amino acids. CDR3 protein: CASSSLQGMGGELFF. CDR3 in DNA: TGTGCCAGCAGCTCGCTACAGGGGATGGGCGGGGAGCTGTTTTTT. Drawing the rest from reference TRBV11-1 and TRBJ2-2, the complete variable domain is EAEVAQSPRYKITEKSQAVAFWCDPISGHATLYWYRQILGQGPELLVQFQDESVVDDSQLPKDRFSAERLKGVDSTLKIQPAELGDSAMYLCASSSLQGMGGELFFGEGSRLTVL.